This section outlines one T cell receptor beta chain sequence together with its context. This clone is considered medium-sized (0.01 to 0.1%). Its antigen is currently not known. Nothing much larger sits one base from this clone, and base qualities are not available. The library relied on PCR. The listed sequencing device is Illumina HiSeq 4000. High-throughput sequencing was used to profile the TCR beta-chain CDR3 region of every patient. The source study handled its data this way. A classifier to discriminate distant-metastatic papillary thyroid cancer patients was built from CDR3 differences across clinicopathological groups. The Shannon index was used to assess repertoire diversity, and the Morisita-Horn index was used to assess tumor-blood repertoire similarity. Through fastp at Q25 and MiXCR, TCRdb rebuilt clones from the public reads, retaining in-frame beta chains. Clone size and V and J calls follow TCRdb, not the original study. Across this sample there are some 10,000 clones, with under 30% seen only once. The ten largest account for more than 9% of the sample.

The data belong to a study of metastatic and nonmetastatic thyroid tumors (TCRdb year 2020). Concerning the study at large: The researchers compared repertoires between peripheral blood samples and tumor or nodule tissue samples from patients with malignant or benign thyroid disease.

Before undergoing thyroid surgery, none of the patients had been given any kind of treatment. Patient clinical samples collected from about 2012 to 2018 were retrospectively analysed using T-cell receptor beta sequencing. Beyond this particular receptor, the publication reports: TCR beta diversity was reported as significantly higher in malignant tumors than in benign nodules, in both blood and tumor samples.

From the cysteine through the phenylalanine, the CDR3 covers 13 amino acids. The sequence is cut down to CDR3 DNA, 39 bases in frame from base 1. The germline V gene (reference sequence) gives CDR1 as LNHDA and CDR2 as SQIVND. The junction shows trimming of 5 bases on V and 4 bases on J, plus 12 bases between the germline ends. The sequence joins TRBV19 to TRBJ2-7, with TRBD2 perhaps the D gene, on 5 matching bases. This TCR was sampled from a male donor with papillary thyroid cancer or a benign thyroid nodule (not recorded which). Some clones in this sample may be carry-over from other donors' samples. Sequences were obtained from tumor tissue. Here the CDR3 is given as CASSPRTVYEQYF. In nucleotides, the sequence is TGTGCCAGTAGTCCTCGGACTGTTTACGAGCAGTACTTC.